A selection of T cell receptor beta chains follows, all from one sample in a study of shared clonotypes between healthy human individuals. Clones were read by immunoSEQ multiplex PCR, and TCRdb kept only the in-frame ones, dropping some. The data contain more than 1 million clones, more than 75% of them singletons. Specimen: memory CD4+ T cells from PBMCs. These receptors were obtained from a man between 18 and 29 years old in good health. Some clones in this sample may be carry-over from other donors' samples. The CDR3 runs from the conserved cysteine through the conserved F or W. A D gene is named only where the DNA matches it firmly. A row's size may be missing; if present it is once, few, many or a size class.

NA | TRBD1 | TRBJ1-4 | TRBV7-2 | TGTGCCAGCAGCTACCGTAGGCAGGGGGGACTGTTTTTT | CASSYRRQGGLFF
NA | NA | TRBJ2-2 | TRBV7-3 | TGTGCCAGCAGCCGGACCAACACCGGGGAGCTGTTTTTT | CASSRTNTGELFF
NA | NA | TRBJ1-2 | TRBV29-1 | TGCAGCGTTGACAGGGCGGACGCTGGCTACACCTTC | CSVDRADAGYTF
NA | NA | TRBJ2-5 | TRBV2 | TGTGCCAGCAGCCGACGGGGGGCAGGCCAAGAGACCCAGTACTTC | CASSRRGAGQETQYF
NA | NA | TRBJ1-2 | TRBV6-6 | TGTGCCAGCAGACCAAATAGTATCTTGGATGGCTACACCTTC | CASRPNSILDGYTF
NA | NA | TRBJ2-2 | TRBV19 | TGTGCCAGTAGTAAAGGAACCACCGGGGAGCTGTTTTTT | CASSKGTTGELFF
NA | NA | TRBJ2-7 | TRBV5-1 | TGCGCCAGCAGCTTGGGATGGACGAGCTACGAGCAGTACTTC | CASSLGWTSYEQYF
NA | NA | TRBJ2-7 | TRBV21-1 | TGTGCCAGCAGCAATGGGCAGTACTTC | CASSNGQYF
NA | TRBD2 | TRBJ2-1 | TRBV5-1 | TGCGCCAGCAGCTTGGGGTGGGGACTAGCCGCCGGCAATGAGCAGTTCTTC | CASSLGWGLAAGNEQFF
once | NA | TRBJ2-7 | TRBV9 | TGTGCCAGCTCCGGAAGCTCCTACGAGCAGTACTTC | CASSGSSYEQYF
NA | NA | TRBJ2-1 | TRBV30 | TGTGCCTGGAGTGACGGGTGGGGGTACAATGAGCAGTTCTTC | CAWSDGWGYNEQFF
NA | NA | TRBJ2-5 | TRBV7-3 | TGTGCCAGCAGCCTCTCCGGGGGCAGGGCCGGGGAGACCCAGTACTTC | CASSLSGGRAGETQYF
NA | NA | TRBJ2-2 | TRBV7-7 | TGTGCCAGCAGCCCCAGGCTCTTCAACACCGGGGAGCTGTTTTTT | CASSPRLFNTGELFF
NA | TRBD2 | TRBJ2-7 | TRBV30 | TGTGCCTGGACCCGCAGGACTAGCGGGAGGGCCCCCACCTACGAGCAGTACTTC | CAWTRRTSGRAPTYEQYF
NA | NA | TRBJ2-5 | TRBV5-1 | TGCGCCAGCAGCTTGGGACTAGGGGAGACCCAGTACTTC | CASSLGLGETQYF
NA | TRBD1 | TRBJ2-1 | TRBV9 | TGTGCCAGCAGCGCAATGGACAGGGGGCTCGTCAATGAGCAGTTCTTC | CASSAMDRGLVNEQFF
NA | NA | TRBJ2-1 | TRBV27 | TGTGCCAGCAGTCTGACGACGTTGACTCAGGGTGGAAATGAGCAGTTCTTC | CASSLTTLTQGGNEQFF
NA | TRBD1 | TRBJ2-7 | TRBV6-5 | TGTGCCAGCAGTTACTTTGGAGGACAGGGCTACGAGCAGTACTTC | CASSYFGGQGYEQYF
NA | TRBD1 | TRBJ1-1 | TRBV28 | TGTGCCAGCAGCGAGCAAACAGGGGTCACTGAAGCTTTCTTT | CASSEQTGVTEAFF
NA | NA | TRBJ2-1 | TRBV12-5 | TGTGCTAGTGGGGTGGAATACAATGAGCAGTTCTTC | CASGVEYNEQFF
NA | TRBD1 | TRBJ1-1 | TRBV15 | TGTGCCACCAGCGGACAGGGGGGTACTGAAGCTTTCTTT | CATSGQGGTEAFF
NA | TRBD1 | TRBJ1-3 | TRBV5-1 | TGCGCCAGCAGCTTGGCCGGGACAGGGACAGGAAACACCATATATTTT | CASSLAGTGTGNTIYF
NA | TRBD1 | TRBJ1-4 | TRBV2 | TGTGCCAGCAGTGAAGCCACAGGGGCTAATGAAAAACTGTTTTTT | CASSEATGANEKLFF
NA | NA | TRBJ2-7 | TRBV28 | TGTGCCAGCAGTTTACCCCGGGACTTTAACTACGAGCAGTACTTC | CASSLPRDFNYEQYF
once | NA | TRBJ1-1 | TRBV18 | TGTGCCAGCTCACCACTCCCTTGGGACGCTTTCTTT | CASSPLPWDAFF
few | NA | TRBJ2-1 | TRBV7-2 | TGTGCCAGCAGCTTAGGGGTCGAGAGGGAGCAGTTCTTC | CASSLGVEREQFF
NA | NA | TRBJ2-7 | TRBV2 | TGTGCCAGCAGTCCGCGGGCGGGTCGTGGGGAGCAGTACTTC | CASSPRAGRGEQYF
NA | TRBD1 | TRBJ1-2 | TRBV5-1 | TGCGCCAGCAGCGGAACCGGGACAGGGCCCTATGGCTACACCTTC | CASSGTGTGPYGYTF
once | NA | TRBJ2-3 | TRBV7-3 | TGTGCCAGCAGCTTAATGTTGACGGGGGGCACAGATACGCAGTATTTT | CASSLMLTGGTDTQYF
NA | NA | TRBJ2-7 | TRBV29-1 | TGCAGCATTAGGGACGGGAGAGGCTCCGAGCAGTACTTC | CSIRDGRGSEQYF
NA | NA | TRBJ2-3 | TRBV5-1 | TGCGCCCTAATAAAGGATACGCAGTATTTT | CALIKDTQYF
NA | TRBD2 | TRBJ2-5 | TRBV2 | TGTGCCAGCAGTGAAGCGGTGGGCGGGAGTGAGACCCAGTACTTC | CASSEAVGGSETQYF
NA | NA | TRBJ2-7 | TRBV23-1 | TGCGCCAGCGACACCTCTTCCCCCTACGAGCAGTACTTC | CASDTSSPYEQYF
once | TRBD2 | TRBJ2-7 | TRBV13 | TGTGCCAGCAGTGTTACTAGCGGGAGAGGGGTCGAGCAGTACTTC | CASSVTSGRGVEQYF